The 30 T cell receptor beta chains presented below share a single source sample, sequenced in a study of chemoradiotherapy in HPV16-positive cancers. Sequencing used immunoSEQ multiplex PCR; TCRdb keeps in-frame clones, though not all of them. The sample shows under 7,000 clones, around nine tenths of them seen only once. Sample: blood, taken from a patient who underwent chemoradiotherapy. These receptor sequences come from a human donor with HPV-associated anogenital cancer.

The chain links TRBV11-3 to TRBJ2-1; D call uncertain. Germline assignment: CDR1 SGHNT and CDR2 YENEEA. Trimming stripped 5 bases from V and 5 bases from J, with 7 bases between. CDR3 length: 12 amino acids. CDR3 in amino acids: CASSPLNNEQFF. Here the CDR3 DNA reads TGTGCCAGCAGCCCCCTCAACAATGAGCAGTTCTTC.

The V and J genes are TRBV28 and TRBJ2-7; TRBD1 might be the D (7 bases). Trimming pared 6 bases from V and 4 bases from J, leaving 25 bases between. Germline lookup yields CDR1 MDHEN and CDR2 SYDVKM. The CDR3 runs to 17 residues. CDR3 sequence reads: CASSPPGGAGGFYEQYF. In DNA, the CDR3 is TGTGCCAGCAGCCCACCCGGCGGGGCAGGGGGATTTTACGAGCAGTACTTC.

The genes are TRBV29-1 and TRBJ2-7; D not certain. Trimming took off 5 bases at V and 3 bases at J, with 11 bases between the two ends. The CDR3 extends over 12 amino acids. Germline loops: CDR1 SQVTM, CDR2 ANQGSEA. CDR3 sequence: CSVTRQNYEQYF. In DNA form, the CDR3 reads TGCAGCGTTACACGGCAGAACTACGAGCAGTACTTC.

The chain recombines TRBV29-1 with TRBJ2-5; 13 positions match TRBD2. CDR1 and CDR2 from the germline V gene are SQVTM and ANQGSEA. With V trimmed by 6 bases and J by 5 bases, 15 bases remained unmatched. The CDR3 has 17 residues. DNA of the CDR3: TGCAGCGTCCTGACGACTAGCGGGAGGTTCGGGGGTGAGACCCAGTACTTC. It codes for CSVLTTSGRFGGETQYF.

A word on this clone: The junction departs from germline at one end; a sequencing error may be responsible. The J gene is TRBJ2-7, the V gene TRBV7-7; 9 nucleotides align to TRBD1. Germline values: CDR1 SSHAT, CDR2 FNYEAQ (reference sequence). The CDR3 extends over 14 amino acids. CDR3 in amino acids: CASSSGTGKGEQYF. CDR3 bases: TGTGCTAGCAGCTCCGGGACAGGGAAGGGCGAGCAGTACTTC.

This rearrangement joins TRBV11-2 to TRBJ2-2; 8 bases are shared with TRBD2. Germline trimming cut 1 base from V and 7 bases from J; bases unmatched to any gene: 8. The CDR3 loop spans 16 amino acids. Germline lookup yields CDR1 SGHAT and CDR2 FQNNGV. DNA of the CDR3: TGTGCCAGCAGCTTAGCGGGAGGGCCTCGCGACGGGGAGCTGTTTTTT. Translating it yields CASSLAGGPRDGELFF. The variable domain in full, with the rest retrieved from reference TRBV11-2 and TRBJ2-2, is EAGVAQSPRYKIIEKRQSVAFWCNPISGHATLYWYQQILGQGPKLLIQFQNNGVVDDSQLPKDRFSAERLKGVDSTLKIQPAKLEDSAVYLCASSLAGGPRDGELFFGEGSRLTVL.

The genes are TRBV7-3 and TRBJ2-1, with D possibly being TRBD2 (7 bases). The CDR3 totals 15 residues. Germline V CDR1 and CDR2: SGHTA, FQGTGA. V lost 3 bases and J lost 5, with 14 bases in between. As DNA, the CDR3 is TGTGCCAGCAGCTTTGGCGGGGGCCCAAACAATGAGCAGTTCTTC. The encoded protein is CASSFGGGPNNEQFF.

V usage is TRBV7-2 and J usage is TRBJ1-5; TRBD1 might be the D (5 bases). Trimming removed 5 bases from V and 0 bases from J, with 11 bases in between. The CDR3 consists of 15 residues. Germline-derived CDR1 and CDR2 are SGHTA and FQGNSA. CDR3 sequence (DNA): TGTGCCAGCAGCCTGGGGCGGGTTAGCAATCAGCCCCAGCATTTT. Amino acids: CASSLGRVSNQPQHF.

The rearrangement uses TRBV15 and TRBJ2-2, with 8 bases aligning to TRBD1. V shed 8 bases and J 1 base; nucleotides not matched to a gene: 9. The CDR3 length is 16 residues. Germline V gene sequence: CDR1 LNHNV, CDR2 YYDKDF (reference sequence). CDR3 in amino acids: CATGTRDRGNTGELFF. DNA for the CDR3: TGTGCCACCGGCACCCGTGACAGGGGGAACACCGGGGAGCTGTTTTTT.

The chain links TRBV5-1 to TRBJ2-7; the D gene is possibly TRBD2 (6 bases). Germline CDR1 SGHRS, CDR2 YFSETQ. V lost 5 bases to trimming and J lost 4 bases, with 19 bases between them. This CDR3 is built from 15 residues. In DNA form, the CDR3 reads TGCGCCAGCAGAGAAACCGGAGGGAGTATTTACGAGCAGTACTTC. Its translation: CASRETGGSIYEQYF.

This chain connects TRBV11-3 to TRBJ2-3; TRBD2 agrees at 11 bases. This CDR3 has 16 residues. Germline trimming cut 1 base from V and 5 bases from J; bases unmatched to any gene: 5. Germline V lookup: CDR1 SGHNT, CDR2 YENEEA. The CDR3 loop is CASSLGRLAGKDTQYF. DNA for the CDR3: TGTGCCAGCAGCTTAGGTCGACTAGCGGGGAAAGATACGCAGTATTTT.

The CDR3 bases are TGTGCCAGCAGCTTTCGCGACACAGGGGCTGGAAACACCATATATTTT. This gives the protein CASSFRDTGAGNTIYF. V usage is TRBV5-4 and J usage is TRBJ1-3, with 7 bases lining up with TRBD1. Per germline, CDR1 SGHNT and CDR2 YYREEE (reference sequence). Trimming cost V 2 bases and J 2 bases; bases outside gene matches: 7. There are 16 residues in the CDR3.

The V and J genes are TRBV9 and TRBJ2-5, with D perhaps given as TRBD1 or TRBD2 (5 bases each). The CDR3 is made up of 14 amino acids. Per germline, CDR1 SGDLS and CDR2 YYNGEE. With 0 bases removed from V and 5 bases from J, the gap between germline ends came to 11 bases. CDR3 nucleotides: TGTGCCAGCAGCGTAGCCGGGACGGATGAGACCCAGTACTTC. Its protein product is CASSVAGTDETQYF.

This chain uses TRBV5-6 with TRBJ1-3; no clear D. Trimming removed 0 bases from V and 3 bases from J, with 19 bases in between. Germline assignment: CDR1 SGHDT and CDR2 YYEEEE. This CDR3 region has 18 residues. CDR3 protein: CASSLGATAGVFGNTIYF. The CDR3 DNA reads as TGTGCCAGCAGCTTGGGCGCGACGGCGGGCGTATTTGGAAACACCATATATTTT.

The chain couples TRBV6-6 to TRBJ2-1, with D hard to call. Per the germline V gene, CDR1 is MNHNY and CDR2 is SVGAGI (reference sequence). This CDR3 is built from 16 residues. The V end lost 0 bases, the J end lost 6 bases, and 15 bases lay between the germline ends. CDR3 nucleotides: TGTGCCAGCAGTTACTCGCGAGACCCCCTCTCCAATGAGCAGTTCTTC. This translates into CASSYSRDPLSNEQFF.

This clone has just one count. V and J are TRBV29-1 and TRBJ2-7; D may match TRBD1 or TRBD2 (5 bases each). Germline lookup yields CDR1 SQVTM and CDR2 ANQGSEA. This CDR3 comprises 12 residues. The germline V and J ends were trimmed by 5 bases and 3 bases, with 11 bases remaining between them. CDR3 bases: TGCAGCGTTCGGGGCGCCTTCTACGAGCAGTACTTC. This encodes CSVRGAFYEQYF.

The chain couples TRBV19 to TRBJ1-1, with 9 bases aligning to TRBD1. The CDR3 contains 15 residues. Germline values: CDR1 LNHDA, CDR2 SQIVND (reference sequence). V shed 6 bases and J 6 bases; nucleotides not matched to a gene: 11. The CDR3, as DNA: TGTGCCAGTAGCCCCCCCCGGGACAGGGTTCCTGAAGCTTTCTTT. This gives the protein CASSPPRDRVPEAFF. Drawing the rest from reference TRBV19 and TRBJ1-1, the complete variable domain is DGGITQSPKYLFRKEGQNVTLSCEQNLNHDAMYWYRQDPGQGLRLIYYSQIVNDFQKGDIAEGYSVSREKKESFPLTVTSAQKNPTAFYLCASSPPRDRVPEAFFGQGTRLTVV.

The chain has TRBV19 and TRBJ2-6; no definite D call. In germline, CDR1 is LNHDA, CDR2 SQIVND (reference sequence). V lost 6 bases and J 1 base, leaving 4 bases between the germline ends. The CDR3 length is 13 residues. Written as DNA, the CDR3 is TGTGCCAGTAGGGTTTCTGGGGCCAACGTCCTGACTTTC. It yields the protein CASRVSGANVLTF.

The V call is TRBV19, the J call TRBJ2-3, with D tentatively TRBD2 (5 bases). The CDR3 contains 15 residues. CDR1 and CDR2 (germline): LNHDA, SQIVND (reference sequence). The V end lost 0 bases, the J end lost 5 bases, and 12 bases lay between the germline ends. The chain's CDR3 is CASSIDQAVGDTQYF. The CDR3, as DNA: TGTGCCAGTAGTATAGATCAAGCGGTGGGAGATACGCAGTATTTT.

The V call is TRBV9, the J call TRBJ2-7, with 11 bases matching TRBD2. Germline V lookup: CDR1 SGDLS, CDR2 YYNGEE. The CDR3 has 16 residues. After removal of 2 bases from V and 5 bases from J, the junction contained 9 bases not matched to a gene. The CDR3 DNA is TGTGCCAGCAGCGTGACTAGCGGGGCCCCAGGGAACGAGCAGTACTTC. Translated, it gives CASSVTSGAPGNEQYF. The whole variable domain, remainder taken from reference TRBV9 and TRBJ2-7, is DSGVTQTPKHLITATGQRVTLRCSPRSGDLSVYWYQQSLDQGLQFLIQYYNGEERAKGNILERFSAQQFPDLHSELNLSSLELGDSALYFCASSVTSGAPGNEQYFGPGTRLTVT.

V gene TRBV4-3 combines with J gene TRBJ1-2; a weak D match, TRBD1 (5 bases). The germline V gene encodes CDR1 LGHNA and CDR2 YSLEER. The V end was cut by 1 base, the J end by 3 bases, with 9 bases between. The CDR3 has 14 amino acids. The CDR3 protein is CASSQVGADYGYTF. The CDR3 DNA is TGCGCCAGCAGCCAAGTTGGGGCGGACTATGGCTACACCTTC.

The gene calls are TRBV5-4 and TRBJ1-1; 8 positions match TRBD1. Trimming at V came to 2 bases and at J to 2 bases, leaving 2 bases not matched to a gene. The germline V gene has CDR1 SGHNT and CDR2 YYREEE (reference sequence). This CDR3 is built from 14 residues. The CDR3 loop reads CASSLQGGNTEAFF. Here the CDR3 DNA reads TGTGCCAGCAGCTTACAGGGGGGCAACACTGAAGCTTTCTTT.

This clone showed up just a few times. V and J are TRBV7-9 and TRBJ2-7; perhaps TRBD1 as D (5 bases). CDR3 size: 12 residues. Germline V gives CDR1 SEHNR, CDR2 FQNEAQ (reference sequence). V was pared by 2 bases and J by 10 bases, with 12 bases between. CDR3 DNA sequence: TGTGCCAGCAGCTTAACGCAGGGAAAACAGTACTTC. It codes for CASSLTQGKQYF.

The rearrangement joins TRBV10-1 to TRBJ2-1; 10 bases are a match to TRBD1. Germline assignment: CDR1 WNHNN and CDR2 SYGVQD (reference sequence). V shed 6 bases and J 9 bases; nucleotides not matched to a gene: 5. The CDR3 is 13 residues long. Written as DNA, the CDR3 is TGCGCCAGCAGCCGGGACAGGGGTCGTGAGCAGTTCTTC. Translation: CASSRDRGREQFF.

The V gene is TRBV5-1, the J gene TRBJ2-6; D is undetermined. The germline V gene encodes CDR1 SGHRS and CDR2 YFSETQ. Between the trimmed V and J ends, which lost 4 bases and 2 bases, there was a span of 4 bases. The CDR3 totals 13 residues. CDR3 coding DNA: TGCGCCAGCAGCAGTGCTGGGGCCAACGTCCTGACTTTC. Protein: CASSSAGANVLTF.

The chain recombines TRBV18 with TRBJ2-5, with 8 positions matching TRBD2. Trimming removed 0 bases from V and 3 bases from J; junction bases left unmatched: 3. The CDR3 has 15 amino acids. Germline V lookup: CDR1 KGHSH, CDR2 LQKENI. CDR3 residues: CASSPPRGLEETQYF. The CDR3 nucleotides read TGTGCCAGCTCACCACCAAGGGGACTAGAAGAGACCCAGTACTTC.

This clone was observed a single time. The rearrangement links TRBV7-6 to TRBJ2-3; D might be TRBD1 (6 bases). V dropped 2 bases and J dropped 3 bases, with 12 bases sitting between them. Germline V gene sequence: CDR1 SGHVS, CDR2 FNYEAQ. This CDR3 has 15 amino acids. DNA for the CDR3: TGTGCCAGCAGCTTAACTCCGAGGGGGACAGATACGCAGTATTTT. Translation: CASSLTPRGTDTQYF.

This rearrangement joins TRBV9 to TRBJ1-6; 7 nucleotides align to TRBD1. From germline, CDR1 is SGDLS and CDR2 YYNGEE. There are 14 residues in the CDR3. Trimming cost V 5 bases and J 7 bases; bases outside gene matches: 6. The CDR3 here is CASRAGTENSPLHF. For the CDR3, the DNA is TGTGCCAGCAGAGCCGGGACAGAAAATTCACCCCTCCACTTT.

The chain combines TRBV5-5 with TRBJ1-2; weak D call: TRBD1 (6 bases). Germline V lookup: CDR1 SGHKS, CDR2 YYEKEE (reference sequence). The CDR3 sequence is 16 residues long. Deletions cut 0 bases from V and 3 bases from J, with 15 bases between. The CDR3 DNA reads TGTGCCAGCAGCTTGGAGATAGGGGGGCAGGACTATGGCTACACCTTC. It yields the protein CASSLEIGGQDYGYTF.

For this clone: The junction and the germline gene differ at one end; a read error may be behind it. J is TRBJ2-2 and V is TRBV7-7; 7 bases match TRBD2. From germline, CDR1 is SSHAT and CDR2 FNYEAQ (reference sequence). The CDR3 totals 17 residues. CDR3 DNA sequence: TGTGCTAGCAGCTATACTAGCGACCTAGCGCACACCGGGGAGCTGTTTTTT. This gives the protein CASSYTSDLAHTGELFF. The full variable domain, completed using reference TRBV7-7 and TRBJ2-2, is GAGVSQSPRYKVTKRGQDVTLRCDPISSHATLYWYQQALGQGPEFLTYFNYEAQPDKSGLPSDRFSAERPEGSISTLTIQRTEQRDSAMYRCASSYTSDLAHTGELFFGEGSRLTVL.